Below, 3 T cell receptor beta chains from the same sample are listed, as sequenced in a study of cytomegalovirus exposure and HLA in healthy donors. The study ran its PCR with 60 Vbeta and 13 Jbeta primers. Generated by immunoSEQ multiplex PCR, the TCRdb table keeps only in-frame clones and is missing some. This table has 87,000 or so clones, around 64% appearing once. The specimen was PBMCs. The receptors here all came from a man in his 60s in good health and CMV-seronegative.

The table lists this clone with a few counts. The rearrangement joins TRBV12-5 to TRBJ1-2; 8 positions match TRBD1. The CDR3 length is 14 residues. The V gene end was trimmed by 5 bases and the J gene end by 6 bases; junction bases not matched to a gene: 8. Germline loops: CDR1 LGHNT, CDR2 FRNRAP. CDR3 sequence: CASGNGQGRDGYTF. Here the CDR3 DNA reads TGTGCTAGTGGTAACGGACAGGGAAGAGATGGCTACACCTTC.

This clone was recorded a few times. A much larger clone sits a single nucleotide away, making a read error possible. The chain recombines TRBV6-6 with TRBJ1-2; D is possibly TRBD1 (5 bases). CDR3 size: 14 residues. The ends were cut back, 6 bases at V and 7 bases at J, with 18 bases in the middle. Looked up from germline, CDR1 is MNHNY and CDR2 is SVGAGI (reference sequence). This CDR3 is CASSSLGVGRGYTF. The DNA for the CDR3 is TGTGCCAGCAGCTCTCTCGGTGTGGGGCGTGGCTACACCTTC.

The chain carries TRBV10-3 and TRBJ1-5; weak D call: TRBD1 (5 bases). CDR3 size: 12 residues. Per the germline V gene, CDR1 is ENHRY and CDR2 is SYGVKD. Trimming stripped 11 bases from V and 6 bases from J, with 14 bases between. CDR3 protein: CASRRVGQPQHF. The CDR3 nucleotides read TGTGCCTCGCGCAGGGTGGGTCAGCCCCAGCATTTT.